This paragraph reports one TCR beta chain. This specimen belongs to a study of cytomegalovirus exposure and HLA in healthy donors. The V gene's germline CDR1 is MNHNS and CDR2 SASEGT. J lost 5 bases, V lost 10 bases, and 10 bases had no gene match. This CDR3 is built from 14 residues. With 60 Vbeta and 13 Jbeta primers, the PCR was carried out. The assay was immunoSEQ multiplex PCR, and TCRdb's table has in-frame clones only and misses some. There are roughly 200,000 clones in the sample; roughly 72% occur only once, and approximately 2.1% lies in the top ten. Sample: PBMCs. The chain has TRBV6-1 and TRBJ2-2; 7 bases agree with TRBD2. This clonotype originated in a man aged 30 to 39 in good health and CMV-seronegative. The CDR3 loop reads CAIKTGGVTGELFF. DNA of the CDR3: TGTGCCATCAAGACTGGGGGGGTAACCGGGGAGCTGTTTTTT.